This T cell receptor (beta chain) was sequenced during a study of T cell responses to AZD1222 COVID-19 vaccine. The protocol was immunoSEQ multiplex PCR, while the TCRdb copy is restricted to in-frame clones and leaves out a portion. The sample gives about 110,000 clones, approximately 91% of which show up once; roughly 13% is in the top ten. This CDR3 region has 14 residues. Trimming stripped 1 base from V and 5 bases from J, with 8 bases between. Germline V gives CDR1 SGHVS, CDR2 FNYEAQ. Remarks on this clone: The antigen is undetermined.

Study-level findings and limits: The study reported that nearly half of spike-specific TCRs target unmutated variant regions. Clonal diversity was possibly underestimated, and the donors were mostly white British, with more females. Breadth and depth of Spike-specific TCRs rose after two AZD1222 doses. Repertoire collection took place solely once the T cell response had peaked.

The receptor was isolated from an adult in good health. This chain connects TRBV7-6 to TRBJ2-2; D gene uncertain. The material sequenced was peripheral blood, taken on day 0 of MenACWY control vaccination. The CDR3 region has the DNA TGTGCCAGCAGCTTAGGTGACTCGACCGGGGAGCTGTTTTTT. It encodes CASSLGDSTGELFF.